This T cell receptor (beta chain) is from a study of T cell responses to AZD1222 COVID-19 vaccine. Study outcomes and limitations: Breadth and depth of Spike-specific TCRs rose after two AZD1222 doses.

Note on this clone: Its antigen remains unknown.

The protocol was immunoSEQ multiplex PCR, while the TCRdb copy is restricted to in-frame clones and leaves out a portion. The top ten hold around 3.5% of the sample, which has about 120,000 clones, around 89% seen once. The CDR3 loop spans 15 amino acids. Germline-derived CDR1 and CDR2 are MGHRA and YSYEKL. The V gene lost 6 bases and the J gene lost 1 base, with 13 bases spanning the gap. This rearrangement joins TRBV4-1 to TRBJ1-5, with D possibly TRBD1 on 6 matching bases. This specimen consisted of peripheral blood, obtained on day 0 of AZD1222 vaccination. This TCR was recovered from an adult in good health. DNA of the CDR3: TGCGCCAGCAGTCCAGACAGGTACAGCAATCAGCCCCAGCATTTT. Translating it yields CASSPDRYSNQPQHF.